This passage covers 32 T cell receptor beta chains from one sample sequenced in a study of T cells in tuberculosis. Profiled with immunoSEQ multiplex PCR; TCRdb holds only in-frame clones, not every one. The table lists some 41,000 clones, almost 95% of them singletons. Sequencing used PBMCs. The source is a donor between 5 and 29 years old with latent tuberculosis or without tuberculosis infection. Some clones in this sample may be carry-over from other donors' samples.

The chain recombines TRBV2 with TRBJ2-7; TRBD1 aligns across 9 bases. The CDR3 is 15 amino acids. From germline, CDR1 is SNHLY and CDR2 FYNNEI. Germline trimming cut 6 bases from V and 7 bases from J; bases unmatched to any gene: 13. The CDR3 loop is CASSGTGTGKGEQYV. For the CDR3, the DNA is TGTGCCAGCAGCGGCACCGGGACAGGGAAAGGTGAGCAGTACGTC.

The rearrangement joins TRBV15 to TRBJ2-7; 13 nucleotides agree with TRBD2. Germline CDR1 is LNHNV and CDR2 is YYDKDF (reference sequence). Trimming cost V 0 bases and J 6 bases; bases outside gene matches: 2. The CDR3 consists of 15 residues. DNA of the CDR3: TGTGCCACCAGCAGAGACAGGACTAGCGGGGGCGAGCAGTACGTC. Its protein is CATSRDRTSGGEQYV.

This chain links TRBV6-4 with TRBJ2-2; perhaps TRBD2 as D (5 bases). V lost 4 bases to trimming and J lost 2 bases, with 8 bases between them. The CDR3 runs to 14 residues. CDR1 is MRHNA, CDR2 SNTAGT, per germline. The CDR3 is CASSVLENTGELFF. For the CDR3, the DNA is TGTGCCAGCAGTGTACTAGAAAACACCGGGGAGCTGTTTTTT.

CDR3 sequence: CAWSSGEGNQPQHF. The CDR3 DNA sequence: TGTGCCTGGAGTAGTGGGGAGGGCAATCAGCCCCAGCATTTT. This sequence joins TRBV30 and TRBJ1-5; D remains unclear. The CDR3 extends over 14 amino acids. Germline-derived CDR1 and CDR2 are GTSNPN and SVGIG (reference sequence). Trimming cost V 2 bases and J 2 bases, with 10 bases left between them.

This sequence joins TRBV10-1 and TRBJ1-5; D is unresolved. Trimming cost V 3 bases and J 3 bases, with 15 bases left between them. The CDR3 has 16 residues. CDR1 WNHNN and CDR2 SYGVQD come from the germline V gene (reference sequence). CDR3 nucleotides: TGCGCCAGCAGTGACCCCCCTCAGGTAATCAATCAGCCCCAGCATTTT. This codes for CASSDPPQVINQPQHF.

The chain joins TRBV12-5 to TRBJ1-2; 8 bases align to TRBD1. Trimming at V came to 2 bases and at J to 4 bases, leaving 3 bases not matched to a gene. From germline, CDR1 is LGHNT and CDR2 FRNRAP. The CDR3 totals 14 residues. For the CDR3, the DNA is TGTGCTAGTGGTTTGCAGGGGGCGGGCTATGGCTACACCTTC. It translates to CASGLQGAGYGYTF.

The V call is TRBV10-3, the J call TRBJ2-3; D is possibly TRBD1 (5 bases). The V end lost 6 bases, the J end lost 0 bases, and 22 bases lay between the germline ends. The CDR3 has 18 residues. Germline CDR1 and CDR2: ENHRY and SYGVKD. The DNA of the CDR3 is TGTGCCATCAGGGAGCCCAGAATGACAGCTCTTAGCACAGATACGCAGTATTTT. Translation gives CAIREPRMTALSTDTQYF.

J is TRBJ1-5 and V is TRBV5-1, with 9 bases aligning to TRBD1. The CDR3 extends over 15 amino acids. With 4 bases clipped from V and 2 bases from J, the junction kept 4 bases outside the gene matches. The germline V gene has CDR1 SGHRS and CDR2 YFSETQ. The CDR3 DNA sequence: TGCGCCAGCAGCACGGGACAGGGAGGCAATCAGCCCCAGCATTTT. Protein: CASSTGQGGNQPQHF. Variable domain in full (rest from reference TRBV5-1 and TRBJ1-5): KAGVTQTPRYLIKTRGQQVTLSCSPISGHRSVSWYQQTPGQGLQFLFEYFSETQRNKGNFPGRFSGRQFSNSRSEMNVSTLELGDSALYLCASSTGQGGNQPQHFGDGTRLSIL.

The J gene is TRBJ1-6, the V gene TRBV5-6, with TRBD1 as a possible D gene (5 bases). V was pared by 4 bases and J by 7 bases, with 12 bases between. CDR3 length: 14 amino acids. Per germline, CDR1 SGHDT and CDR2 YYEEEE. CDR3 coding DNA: TGTGCCAGCAGCCGGATGACAGCAAATTCACCCCTCCACTTT. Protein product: CASSRMTANSPLHF.

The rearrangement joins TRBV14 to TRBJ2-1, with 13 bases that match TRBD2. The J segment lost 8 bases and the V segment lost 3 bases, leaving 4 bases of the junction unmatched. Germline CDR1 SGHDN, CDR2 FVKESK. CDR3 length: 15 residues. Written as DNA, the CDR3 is TGTGCCAGCAGCCATGGACTAGCGGGGGTATATGAGCAGTTCTTC. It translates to CASSHGLAGVYEQFF.

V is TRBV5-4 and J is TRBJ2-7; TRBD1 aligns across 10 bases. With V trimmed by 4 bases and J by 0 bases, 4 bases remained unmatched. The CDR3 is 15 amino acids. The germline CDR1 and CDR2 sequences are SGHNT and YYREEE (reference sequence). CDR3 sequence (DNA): TGTGCCAGCAGCGGGGGACAGGGGACCTCCTACGAGCAGTACTTC. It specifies CASSGGQGTSYEQYF.

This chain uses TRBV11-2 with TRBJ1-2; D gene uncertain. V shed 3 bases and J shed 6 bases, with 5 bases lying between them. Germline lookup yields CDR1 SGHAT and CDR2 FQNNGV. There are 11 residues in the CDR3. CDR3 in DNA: TGTGCCAGCAGCTTGAGAGATGGCTACACCTTC. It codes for CASSLRDGYTF.

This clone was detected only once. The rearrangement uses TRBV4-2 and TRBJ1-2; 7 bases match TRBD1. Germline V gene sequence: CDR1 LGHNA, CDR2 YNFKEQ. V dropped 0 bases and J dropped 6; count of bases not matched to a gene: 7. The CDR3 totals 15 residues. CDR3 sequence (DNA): TGTGCCAGCAGCCAAGAACCCAGACAGGGACATGGCTACACCTTC. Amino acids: CASSQEPRQGHGYTF.

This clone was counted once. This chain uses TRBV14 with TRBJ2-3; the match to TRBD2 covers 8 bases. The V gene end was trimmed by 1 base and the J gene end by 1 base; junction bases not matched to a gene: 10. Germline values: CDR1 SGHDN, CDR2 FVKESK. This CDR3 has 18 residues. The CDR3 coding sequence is TGTGCCAGCAGCCAAGTTTCCCTTGGGACTAGTCGCACAGATACGCAGTATTTT. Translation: CASSQVSLGTSRTDTQYF.

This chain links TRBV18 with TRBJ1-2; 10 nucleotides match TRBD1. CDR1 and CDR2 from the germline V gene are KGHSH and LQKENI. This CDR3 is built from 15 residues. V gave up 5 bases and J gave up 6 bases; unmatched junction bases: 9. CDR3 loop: CASSTGTGATNGYTF. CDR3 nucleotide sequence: TGTGCCAGCTCAACCGGGACAGGGGCAACTAATGGCTACACCTTC.

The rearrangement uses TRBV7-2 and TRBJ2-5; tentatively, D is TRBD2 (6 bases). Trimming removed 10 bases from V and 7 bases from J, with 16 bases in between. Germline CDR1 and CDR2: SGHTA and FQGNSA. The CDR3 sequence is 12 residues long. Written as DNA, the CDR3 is TGTGCCACCCGGACTAACTGGGGGACCCAGTACTTC. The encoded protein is CATRTNWGTQYF.

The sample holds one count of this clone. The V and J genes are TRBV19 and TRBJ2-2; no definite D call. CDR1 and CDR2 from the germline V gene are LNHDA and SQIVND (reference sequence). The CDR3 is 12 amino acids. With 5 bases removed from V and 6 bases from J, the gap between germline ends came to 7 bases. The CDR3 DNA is TGTGCCAGTAGTTCAGAGGCCGGGGAGCTGTTTTTT. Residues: CASSSEAGELFF.

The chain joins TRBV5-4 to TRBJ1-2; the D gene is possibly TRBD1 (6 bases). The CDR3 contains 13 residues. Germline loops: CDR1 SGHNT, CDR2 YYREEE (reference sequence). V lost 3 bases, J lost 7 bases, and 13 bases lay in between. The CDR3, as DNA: TGTGCCAGCAGCTCGGCGGGGGGCGGTGGCTACACCTTC. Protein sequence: CASSSAGGGGYTF.

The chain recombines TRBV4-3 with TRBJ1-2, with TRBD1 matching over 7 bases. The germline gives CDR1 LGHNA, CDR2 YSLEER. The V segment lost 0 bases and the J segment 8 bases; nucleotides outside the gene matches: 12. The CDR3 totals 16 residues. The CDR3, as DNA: TGCGCCAGCAGCCAAGATCGCAGGGGGATCCGGGGAGGCTACACCTTC. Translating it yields CASSQDRRGIRGGYTF.

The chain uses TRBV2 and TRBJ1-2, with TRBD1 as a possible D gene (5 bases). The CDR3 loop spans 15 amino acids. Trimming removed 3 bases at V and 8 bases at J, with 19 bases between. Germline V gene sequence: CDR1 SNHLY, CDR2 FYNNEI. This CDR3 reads CASSEVWGLLTGYTF. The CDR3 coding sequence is TGTGCCAGCAGTGAGGTGTGGGGCCTCTTGACGGGCTACACCTTC.

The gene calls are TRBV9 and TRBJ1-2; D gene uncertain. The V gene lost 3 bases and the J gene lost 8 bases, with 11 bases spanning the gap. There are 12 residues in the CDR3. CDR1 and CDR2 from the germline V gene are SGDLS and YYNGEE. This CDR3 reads CASSAQRTGYTF. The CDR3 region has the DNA TGTGCCAGCAGCGCACAGAGAACCGGCTACACCTTC.

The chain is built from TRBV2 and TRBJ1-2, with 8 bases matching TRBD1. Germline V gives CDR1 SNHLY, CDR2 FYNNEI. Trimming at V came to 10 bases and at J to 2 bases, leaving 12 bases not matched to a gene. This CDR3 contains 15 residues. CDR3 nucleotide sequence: TGTGCCATCTACCGCCGGGACAGGCAGAACTATGGCTACACCTTC. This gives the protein CAIYRRDRQNYGYTF.

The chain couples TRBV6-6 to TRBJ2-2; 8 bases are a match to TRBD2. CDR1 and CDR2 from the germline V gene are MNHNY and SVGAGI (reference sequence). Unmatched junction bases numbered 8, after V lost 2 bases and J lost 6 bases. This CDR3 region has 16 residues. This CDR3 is CASSYIGGGLPGELFF. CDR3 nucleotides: TGTGCCAGCAGTTACATCGGGGGGGGCCTTCCCGGGGAGCTGTTTTTT.

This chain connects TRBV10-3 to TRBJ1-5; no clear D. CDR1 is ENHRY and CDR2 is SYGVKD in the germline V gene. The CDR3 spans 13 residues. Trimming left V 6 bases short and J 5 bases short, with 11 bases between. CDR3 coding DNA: TGTGCCATCAGAGCTACTTTAGATCAGCCCCAGCATTTT. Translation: CAIRATLDQPQHF.

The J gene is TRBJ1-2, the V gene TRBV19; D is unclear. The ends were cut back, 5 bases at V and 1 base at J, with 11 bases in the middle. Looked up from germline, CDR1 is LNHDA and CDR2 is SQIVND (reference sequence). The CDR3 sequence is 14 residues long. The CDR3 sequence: CASSSGSFNYGYTF. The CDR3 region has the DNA TGTGCCAGTAGTTCTGGCAGTTTTAACTATGGCTACACCTTC.

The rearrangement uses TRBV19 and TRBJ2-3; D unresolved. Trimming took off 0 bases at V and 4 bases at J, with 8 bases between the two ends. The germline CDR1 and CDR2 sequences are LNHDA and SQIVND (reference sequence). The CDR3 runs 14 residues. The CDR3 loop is CASSIDLWSDTQYF. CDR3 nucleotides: TGTGCCAGTAGTATAGATCTATGGTCAGATACGCAGTATTTT.

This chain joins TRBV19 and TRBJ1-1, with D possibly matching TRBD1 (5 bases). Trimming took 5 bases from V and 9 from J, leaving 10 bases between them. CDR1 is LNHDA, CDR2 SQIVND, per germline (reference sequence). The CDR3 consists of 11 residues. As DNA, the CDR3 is TGTGCCAGTAGTCGGGGGAGGAAAGCTTTCTTT. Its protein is CASSRGRKAFF.

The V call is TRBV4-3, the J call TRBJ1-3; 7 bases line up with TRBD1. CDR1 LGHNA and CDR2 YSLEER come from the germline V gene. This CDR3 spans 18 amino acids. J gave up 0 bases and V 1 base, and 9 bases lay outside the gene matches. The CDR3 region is CASSQVAGQSNSGNTIYF. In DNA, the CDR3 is TGCGCCAGCAGCCAAGTTGCGGGACAGTCAAACTCTGGAAACACCATATATTTT.

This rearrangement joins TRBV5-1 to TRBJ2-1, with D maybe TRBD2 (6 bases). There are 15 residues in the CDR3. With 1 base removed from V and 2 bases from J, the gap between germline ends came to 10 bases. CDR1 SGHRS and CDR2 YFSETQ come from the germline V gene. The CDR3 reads CASSLTGETYNEQFF. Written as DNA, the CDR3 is TGCGCCAGCAGCTTGACGGGGGAAACCTACAATGAGCAGTTCTTC.

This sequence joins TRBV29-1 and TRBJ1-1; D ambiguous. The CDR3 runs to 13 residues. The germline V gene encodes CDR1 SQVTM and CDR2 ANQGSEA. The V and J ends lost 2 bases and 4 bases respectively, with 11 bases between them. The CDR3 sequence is CSVERLSGTEAFF. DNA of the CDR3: TGCAGCGTTGAACGGCTCTCGGGCACTGAAGCTTTCTTT.

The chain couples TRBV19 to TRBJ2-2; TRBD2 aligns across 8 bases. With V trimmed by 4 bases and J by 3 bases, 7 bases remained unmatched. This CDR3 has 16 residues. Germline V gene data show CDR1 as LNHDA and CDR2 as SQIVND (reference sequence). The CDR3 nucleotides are TGTGCCAGTAGTAGTTCGGGGGGGCCCTACACCGGGGAGCTGTTTTTT. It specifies CASSSSGGPYTGELFF.

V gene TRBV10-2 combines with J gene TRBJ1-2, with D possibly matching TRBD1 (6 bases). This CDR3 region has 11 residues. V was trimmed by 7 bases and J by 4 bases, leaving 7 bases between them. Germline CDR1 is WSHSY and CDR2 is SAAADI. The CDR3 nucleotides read TGCGCCAGCAAGGACAGCTATGGCTACACCTTC. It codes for CASKDSYGYTF.